A selection of T cell receptor beta chains follows, all from one sample in a study of PD-L1 blockade in urothelial cancer. Clones were read by immunoSEQ multiplex PCR, and TCRdb kept only the in-frame ones, dropping some. The sample has about 52,000 clones, approximately 84% seen once. The source material was PBMCs, sampled around atezolizumab (anti-PD-L1) treatment. Receptor source: a man aged 45 to 65 with urothelial cancer. Both conserved end residues are part of each CDR3. Fields, in order: CDR3 length, D gene, clone size, J gene, V gene, CDR3 protein, CDR3 DNA. A D gene is named only where the DNA matches it firmly. Size is stated for part of the rows, as once, few or many counts, or as a class when the clone is expanded.

16	TRBD2	-	TRBJ2-3	TRBV2	CATKQRGGPLGDTQYF	TGTGCCACCAAGCAGCGGGGGGGCCCCCTGGGAGATACGCAGTATTTT
13	-	few	TRBJ1-1	TRBV2	CASSEEGTGEAFF	TGTGCCAGCAGTGAGGAGGGTACCGGTGAAGCTTTCTTT
15	TRBD2	medium-sized	TRBJ2-7	TRBV7-7	CASSLAAGGPYEQYF	TGTGCCAGCAGCCTGGCGGCGGGAGGGCCGTACGAGCAGTACTTC
15	-	-	TRBJ2-5	TRBV4-1	CASSPPGVARETQYF	TGCGCCAGCAGCCCCCCTGGAGTAGCGCGAGAGACCCAGTACTTC
15	TRBD1	-	TRBJ1-5	TRBV5-6	CASSLGQGLNQPQHF	TGTGCCAGCAGCTTGGGACAGGGGTTGAATCAGCCCCAGCATTTT
17	TRBD1	-	TRBJ2-2	TRBV14	CASSQRDRGFGPGELFF	TGTGCCAGCAGCCAGCGGGACAGGGGGTTTGGGCCCGGGGAGCTGTTTTTT
17	TRBD1	-	TRBJ2-3	TRBV5-6	CASSLYWRQGASDTQYF	TGTGCCAGCAGCTTGTATTGGAGACAGGGGGCGTCGGATACGCAGTATTTT
13	-	-	TRBJ1-1	TRBV2	CASIRGGNTEAFF	TGTGCCAGCATTAGGGGGGGGAACACTGAAGCTTTCTTT
18	TRBD1	once	TRBJ2-1	TRBV16	CASSQSPVGDSYSNEQFF	TGTGCCAGCAGCCAATCCCCAGTAGGGGACAGTTATTCCAATGAGCAGTTCTTC
14	-	-	TRBJ1-2	TRBV19	CASSWRAPNYGYTF	TGTGCCAGTAGTTGGAGGGCCCCCAACTATGGCTACACCTTC
15	-	-	TRBJ2-6	TRBV5-4	CASSLRGSGANVLTF	TGTGCCAGCAGCTTGCGGGGCTCTGGGGCCAACGTCCTGACTTTC
13	-	-	TRBJ1-1	TRBV11-2	CASSLDLRGSAFF	TGTGCCAGCAGCTTAGATTTGAGAGGTTCAGCTTTCTTT
17	TRBD1	-	TRBJ2-2	TRBV27	CASSNITGGPNTGELFF	TGTGCCAGCAGTAACATAACAGGGGGGCCGAACACCGGGGAGCTGTTTTTT
14	TRBD2	-	TRBJ2-5	TRBV6-5	CASSHGGNQETQYF	TGTGCCAGCAGTCACGGGGGGAACCAAGAGACCCAGTACTTC
14	TRBD1	-	TRBJ1-6	TRBV6-5	CASSNRGDNSPLHF	TGTGCCAGCAGCAACAGGGGTGACAATTCACCCCTCCACTTT
16	-	-	TRBJ1-3	TRBV5-1	CASSLEGGSSGNTIYF	TGCGCCAGCAGCTTGGAAGGGGGAAGCTCTGGAAACACCATATATTTT
14	-	once	TRBJ2-1	TRBV25-1	CASSPGGSYNEQFF	TGTGCCAGCAGTCCAGGGGGGAGTTACAATGAGCAGTTCTTC
17	TRBD2	-	TRBJ2-2	TRBV7-2	CASSLGASGMNTGELFF	TGTGCCAGCAGCTTAGGGGCTAGCGGAATGAACACCGGGGAGCTGTTTTTT
13	-	-	TRBJ2-3	TRBV7-3	CASSLGLSGTQYF	TGTGCCAGCAGCTTAGGACTTAGCGGTACGCAGTATTTT
13	-	-	TRBJ2-3	TRBV9	CASTGSSSDTQYF	TGTGCCAGCACCGGGAGCTCGTCAGATACGCAGTATTTT
16	TRBD2	-	TRBJ2-7	TRBV19	CASTSRGVAGTYEQYF	TGTGCCAGTACCTCGCGGGGGGTAGCGGGTACTTACGAGCAGTACTTC
14	TRBD1	-	TRBJ2-1	TRBV7-3	CASSPTGTVNEQFF	TGTGCCAGCAGCCCGACCGGGACAGTCAATGAGCAGTTCTTC
15	-	-	TRBJ1-2	TRBV30	CAWAHPQGALYGYTF	TGTGCCTGGGCCCACCCGCAAGGGGCTCTTTATGGCTACACCTTC
14	TRBD2	-	TRBJ2-5	TRBV6-4	CASSPLAGGETQYF	TGTGCCAGCAGTCCGCTGGCGGGGGGGGAGACCCAGTACTTC
13	-	-	TRBJ1-2	TRBV10-2	CASSDTGPYGYTF	TGCGCCAGCAGTGACACAGGGCCCTATGGCTACACCTTC
16	TRBD1	few	TRBJ1-6	TRBV5-4	CASSHGQGAINSPLHF	TGTGCCAGCAGCCACGGACAGGGGGCTATTAATTCACCCCTCCACTTT
13	-	-	TRBJ2-7	TRBV7-2	CASSLEGGNEQYF	TGTGCCAGCAGCTTAGAAGGGGGTAACGAGCAGTACTTC
13	TRBD1	-	TRBJ1-2	TRBV7-9	CASSSGTAYGYTF	TGTGCCAGCAGCTCCGGGACAGCCTATGGCTACACCTTC
17	TRBD2	-	TRBJ2-2	TRBV7-6	CASSLAPAGANTGELFF	TGTGCCAGCAGCTTAGCGCCAGCGGGGGCGAACACCGGGGAGCTGTTTTTT
18	TRBD2	-	TRBJ2-2	TRBV28	CASSLRGKVAGGRGELFF	TGTGCCAGCAGCCTAAGGGGGAAGGTAGCGGGAGGACGCGGGGAGCTGTTTTTT
13	-	-	TRBJ2-7	TRBV29-1	CSVDGGSSYEQYF	TGCAGCGTTGACGGGGGTTCCTCCTACGAGCAGTACTTC
16	-	few	TRBJ1-4	TRBV4-1	CASSQEQGATNEKLFF	TGCGCCAGCAGCCAAGAACAGGGCGCAACTAATGAAAAACTGTTTTTT
13	TRBD2	-	TRBJ2-5	TRBV5-4	CASSLGTREDGYF	TGTGCCAGCAGCTTGGGCACGCGGGAGGATGGGTACTTC
10	-	-	TRBJ1-2	TRBV21-1	CAGLTIGGTF	TGTGCCGGCCTTACAATAGGCGGGACCTTC
14	-	-	TRBJ2-1	TRBV7-3	CASQRGPSYNEQFF	TGTGCCAGCCAACGAGGCCCATCCTACAATGAGCAGTTCTTC
16	TRBD1	once	TRBJ2-3	TRBV7-6	CASIRPRDRESDTQYF	TGTGCCAGCATCCGACCCCGGGACAGGGAATCAGATACGCAGTATTTT
15	TRBD2	-	TRBJ2-7	TRBV11-3	CASSYASGHSYEQYF	TGTGCCAGCAGCTACGCTAGCGGGCATTCCTACGAGCAGTACTTC
17	TRBD2	-	TRBJ2-1	TRBV12-5	CASALGLAGPPLNEQFF	TGTGCTAGTGCCTTGGGACTAGCGGGGCCTCCCCTCAATGAGCAGTTCTTC
14	TRBD1	-	TRBJ2-5	TRBV10-3	CAISAGTAQETQYF	TGTGCCATCAGTGCCGGGACAGCCCAAGAGACCCAGTACTTC
15	-	-	TRBJ2-5	TRBV6-5	CASSLVGQRIKTQYF	TGTGCCAGCAGTTTAGTAGGACAGAGAATAAAGACCCAGTACTTC
14	TRBD1	-	TRBJ2-7	TRBV19	CASSIRPGGYEQYF	TGTGCCAGTAGTATTCGGCCAGGGGGCTACGAGCAGTACTTC
16	-	-	TRBJ1-2	TRBV14	CASSQVQGPGLWGYTF	TGTGCCAGCAGCCAAGTTCAGGGTCCGGGACTATGGGGCTACACCTTC
14	-	-	TRBJ2-7	TRBV6-6	CASSYRDISYEQYF	TGTGCCAGCAGTTACCGGGACATCTCCTACGAGCAGTACTTC
17	TRBD2	-	TRBJ2-7	TRBV5-6	CASNPAPSGGIHYEQYF	TGTGCCAGCAACCCGGCCCCTAGCGGGGGGATCCACTACGAGCAGTACTTC
15	TRBD1	-	TRBJ2-3	TRBV19	CASSRSTGSTDTQYF	TGTGCCAGTAGTCGTTCGACAGGGAGCACAGATACGCAGTATTTT
14	-	-	TRBJ1-4	TRBV7-2	CASGNRDLTGKLFF	TGTGCCAGCGGTAACCGGGACTTGACCGGAAAACTGTTTTTT
15	TRBD1	-	TRBJ2-7	TRBV30	CAWSPYSTGKAEQYF	TGTGCCTGGAGTCCCTACTCGACAGGGAAAGCCGAGCAGTACTTC
15	-	-	TRBJ2-7	TRBV6-5	CASRLDRFWAYEQYF	TGTGCCAGCAGACTCGACAGGTTTTGGGCCTACGAGCAGTACTTC
13	-	few	TRBJ2-5	TRBV15	CATNRQAKETQYF	TGTGCCACCAACAGACAGGCGAAAGAGACCCAGTACTTC
14	TRBD1	-	TRBJ2-1	TRBV19	CASLGQAAYNEQFF	TGTGCCAGTCTGGGACAGGCGGCCTACAATGAGCAGTTCTTC
16	TRBD2	-	TRBJ2-5	TRBV5-6	CASSLEQRGGQETQYF	TGTGCCAGCAGCTTGGAGCAGCGGGGGGGCCAAGAGACCCAGTACTTC
16	-	-	TRBJ2-2	TRBV28	CASSFWVSGNTGELFF	TGTGCCAGCAGTTTCTGGGTTAGCGGGAACACCGGGGAGCTGTTTTTT
16	TRBD2	-	TRBJ2-2	TRBV7-9	CASSLPGLAGTGELFF	TGTGCCAGCAGCCTACCGGGACTAGCGGGGACCGGGGAGCTGTTTTTT
14	-	once	TRBJ1-1	TRBV28	CASSFWTANTEAFF	TGTGCCAGCAGTTTCTGGACAGCGAACACTGAAGCTTTCTTT
12	-	-	TRBJ2-7	TRBV6-6	CASSKDGDEQYF	TGTGCCAGCAGCAAGGACGGGGACGAGCAGTACTTC
15	-	-	TRBJ2-2	TRBV30	CAWSHWNRVAGELFF	TGTGCCTGGAGTCATTGGAACAGGGTCGCCGGGGAGCTGTTTTTT
16	-	-	TRBJ1-5	TRBV6-6	CASSYGGGPGNQPQHF	TGTGCCAGCAGCTACGGGGGGGGTCCAGGGAATCAGCCCCAGCATTTT